Listed below are T cell receptor beta chains from one sample, sequenced in a study of shared clonotypes between healthy human individuals. TCRdb's table, derived via immunoSEQ multiplex PCR, lists solely in-frame clones and lacks some. Here the sample spans around 1,900,000 clones, just over 90% being singletons. What was sequenced was naive CD8+ T cells from PBMCs. Every receptor here comes from a man younger than 35 in good health. Some clones in this sample may be carry-over from other donors' samples. Each CDR3 is given with its conserved first and last residue. D genes are given only for firm matches. Clone size is stated in some rows and not others, as once, few, many or a class when expanded.

.	TRBV6-1	.	TRBJ2-7	CASSEWGYEQYF	TGTGCCAGCAGCGAATGGGGCTACGAGCAGTACTTC
.	TRBV6-5	.	TRBJ1-3	CASTNGGLGNTIYF	TGTGCCAGCACCAACGGGGGACTGGGAAACACCATATATTTT
.	TRBV5-3	.	TRBJ1-2	CARIGVIYGYTF	TGTGCCAGAATAGGGGTGATCTATGGCTACACCTTC
TRBD1	TRBV14	.	TRBJ2-7	CASSLYRGEQYF	TGTGCCAGCAGCCTGTACAGGGGCGAGCAGTACTTC
.	TRBV19	few	TRBJ1-5	CASSIAPGLLGNQPQHF	TGTGCCAGTAGTATAGCTCCGGGACTGCTGGGGAATCAGCCCCAGCATTTT
.	TRBV28	.	TRBJ1-6	CASSLAPRTEDHGDSPLHF	TGTGCCAGCAGTCTCGCCCCCCGGACTGAGGACCACGGGGACTCACCCCTCCACTTT
.	TRBV4-1	.	TRBJ1-4	CATGQALTNEKLFF	TGCGCCACAGGGCAGGCCCTAACTAATGAAAAACTGTTTTTT
.	TRBV28	.	TRBJ2-5	CASSLNPSDSAQETQYF	TGTGCCAGCAGTTTAAACCCTTCGGACTCAGCCCAAGAGACCCAGTACTTC
.	TRBV9	.	TRBJ2-7	CASSVRGSYEQYF	TGTGCCAGCAGCGTTAGGGGTTCCTACGAGCAGTACTTC
.	TRBV9	.	TRBJ2-2	CASSVALANTGELFF	TGTGCCAGCAGCGTAGCCCTAGCGAACACCGGGGAGCTGTTTTTT
TRBD1	TRBV10-1	.	TRBJ2-7	CASSDDRGPSSYEQYF	TGCGCCAGCAGTGATGACAGGGGCCCAAGCTCCTACGAGCAGTACTTC